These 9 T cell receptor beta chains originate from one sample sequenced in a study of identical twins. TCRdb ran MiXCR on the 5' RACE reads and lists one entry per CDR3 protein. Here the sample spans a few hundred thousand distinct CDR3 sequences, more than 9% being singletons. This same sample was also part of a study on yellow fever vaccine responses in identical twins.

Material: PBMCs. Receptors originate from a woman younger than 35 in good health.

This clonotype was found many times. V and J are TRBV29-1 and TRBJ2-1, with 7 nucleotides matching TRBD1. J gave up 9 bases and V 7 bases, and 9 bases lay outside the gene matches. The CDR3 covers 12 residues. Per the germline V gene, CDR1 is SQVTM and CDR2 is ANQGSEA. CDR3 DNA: TGCAGCGCCACTCGACAGGGTACTGAGCAGTTCTTC. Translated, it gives CSATRQGTEQFF.

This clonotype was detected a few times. Here the CDR3 reads CASSEYTSQVNEQFF. The CDR3 DNA is TGTGCCAGCAGTGAATATACCAGTCAGGTAAATGAGCAGTTCTTC. The chain recombines TRBV25-1 with TRBJ2-1; D remains ambiguous. Germline loops: CDR1 MGHDK, CDR2 SYGVNS. Trimming pared 0 bases from V and 7 bases from J, leaving 13 bases between. The CDR3 length is 15 residues. Combining the CDR3 with reference TRBV25-1 and TRBJ2-1 gives the whole variable domain EADIYQTPRYLVIGTGKKITLECSQTMGHDKMYWYQQDPGMELHLIHYSYGVNSTEKGDLSSESTVSRIRTEHFPLTLESARPSHTSQYLCASSEYTSQVNEQFFGPGTRLTVL.

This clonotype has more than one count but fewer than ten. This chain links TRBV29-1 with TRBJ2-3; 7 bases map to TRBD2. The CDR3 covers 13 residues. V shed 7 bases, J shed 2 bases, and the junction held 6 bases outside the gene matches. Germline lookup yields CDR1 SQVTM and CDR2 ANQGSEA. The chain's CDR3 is CSGNSGPTDTQYF. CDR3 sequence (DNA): TGCAGCGGAAATAGCGGGCCCACAGATACGCAGTATTTT.

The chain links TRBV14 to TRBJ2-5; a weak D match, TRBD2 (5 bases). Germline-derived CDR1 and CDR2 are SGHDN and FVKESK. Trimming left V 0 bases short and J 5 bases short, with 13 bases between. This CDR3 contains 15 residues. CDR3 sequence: CASSQDARARETQYF. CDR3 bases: TGTGCCAGCAGCCAAGATGCGAGGGCCCGGGAGACCCAGTACTTC.

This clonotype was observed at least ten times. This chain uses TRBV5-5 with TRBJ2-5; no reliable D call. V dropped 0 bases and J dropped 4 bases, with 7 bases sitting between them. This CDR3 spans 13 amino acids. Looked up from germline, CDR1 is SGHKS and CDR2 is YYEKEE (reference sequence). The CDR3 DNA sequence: TGTGCCAGCAGCTTGGGGGTGGTAGAGACCCAGTACTTC. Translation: CASSLGVVETQYF.

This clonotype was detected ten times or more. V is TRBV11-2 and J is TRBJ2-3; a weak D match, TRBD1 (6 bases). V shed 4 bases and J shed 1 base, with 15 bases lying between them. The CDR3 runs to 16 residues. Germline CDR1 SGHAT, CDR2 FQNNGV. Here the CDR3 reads CASSSMGALGTDTQYF. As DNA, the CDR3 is TGTGCCAGCAGCTCAATGGGGGCGCTCGGCACAGATACGCAGTATTTT.

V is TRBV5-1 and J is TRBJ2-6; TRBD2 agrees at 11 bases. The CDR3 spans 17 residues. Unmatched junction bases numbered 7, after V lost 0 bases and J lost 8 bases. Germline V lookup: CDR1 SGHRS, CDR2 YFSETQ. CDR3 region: CASSLGLAGLGTNVLTF. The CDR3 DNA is TGCGCCAGCAGCTTGGGACTAGCGGGACTGGGGACCAACGTCCTGACTTTC.

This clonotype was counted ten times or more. CDR3 sequence (DNA): TGTGCCAGCTGGGGAGGGGGAAATGGCGAGCAGTACTTC. Its translation: CASWGGGNGEQYF. The V gene is TRBV7-8, the J gene TRBJ2-7; D is perhaps TRBD2 (7 bases). Germline V gene data show CDR1 as SGHVS and CDR2 as FQNEAQ. V was trimmed by 8 bases and J by 6 bases, leaving 17 bases between them. This CDR3 is built from 13 residues.

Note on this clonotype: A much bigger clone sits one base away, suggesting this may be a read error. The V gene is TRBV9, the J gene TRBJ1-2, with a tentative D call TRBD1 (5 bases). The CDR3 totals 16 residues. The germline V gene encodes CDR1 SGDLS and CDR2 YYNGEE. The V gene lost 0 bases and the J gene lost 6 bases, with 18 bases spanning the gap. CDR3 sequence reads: CASSVDPVRQFHGYTF. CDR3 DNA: TGTGCCAGCAGCGTAGATCCCGTCAGACAGTTCCATGGCTACACCTTC.